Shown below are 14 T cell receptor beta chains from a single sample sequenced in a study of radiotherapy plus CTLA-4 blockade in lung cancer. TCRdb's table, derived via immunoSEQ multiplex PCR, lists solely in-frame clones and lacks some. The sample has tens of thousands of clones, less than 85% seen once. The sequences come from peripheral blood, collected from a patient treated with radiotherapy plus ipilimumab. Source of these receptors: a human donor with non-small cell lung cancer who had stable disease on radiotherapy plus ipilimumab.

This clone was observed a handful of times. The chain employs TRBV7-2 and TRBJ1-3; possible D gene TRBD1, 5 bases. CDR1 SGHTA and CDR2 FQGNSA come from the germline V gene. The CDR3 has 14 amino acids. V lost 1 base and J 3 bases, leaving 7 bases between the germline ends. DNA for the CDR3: TGTGCCAGCAGCTTAGTGGGGGGTGGAAACACCATATATTTT. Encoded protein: CASSLVGGGNTIYF.

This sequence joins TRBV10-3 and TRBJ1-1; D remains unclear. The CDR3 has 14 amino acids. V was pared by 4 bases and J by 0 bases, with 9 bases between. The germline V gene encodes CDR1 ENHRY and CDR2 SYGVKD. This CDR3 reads CAISGETMNTEAFF. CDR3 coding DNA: TGTGCCATCAGTGGGGAAACCATGAACACTGAAGCTTTCTTT.

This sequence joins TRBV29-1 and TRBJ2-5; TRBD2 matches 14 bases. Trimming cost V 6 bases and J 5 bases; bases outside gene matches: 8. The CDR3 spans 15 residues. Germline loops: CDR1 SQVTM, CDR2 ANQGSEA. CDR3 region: CSVGTSGGLVETQYF. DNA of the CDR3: TGCAGCGTAGGGACTAGCGGGGGCCTCGTGGAGACCCAGTACTTC. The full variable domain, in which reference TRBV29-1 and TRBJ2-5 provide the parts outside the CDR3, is SAVISQKPSRDICQRGTSLTIQCQVDSQVTMMFWYRQQPGQSLTLIATANQGSEATYESGFVIDKFPISRPNLTFSTLTVSNMSPEDSSIYLCSVGTSGGLVETQYFGPGTRLLVL.

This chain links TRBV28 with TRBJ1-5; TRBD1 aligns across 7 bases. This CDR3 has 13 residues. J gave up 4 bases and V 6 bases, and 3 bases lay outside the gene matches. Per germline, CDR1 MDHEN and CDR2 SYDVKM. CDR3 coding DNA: TGTGCCAGCAGACAGGGGCCGAATCAGCCCCAGCATTTT. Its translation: CASRQGPNQPQHF.

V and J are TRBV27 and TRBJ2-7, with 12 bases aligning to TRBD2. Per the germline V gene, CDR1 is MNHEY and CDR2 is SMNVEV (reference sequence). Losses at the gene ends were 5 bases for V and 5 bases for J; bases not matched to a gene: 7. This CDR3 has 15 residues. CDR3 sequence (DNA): TGTGCCAGCAGTCCCGGCACTAGCGGGGGGCACGAGCAGTACTTC. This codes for CASSPGTSGGHEQYF.

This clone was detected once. CDR3 amino acids: CASSLSDGGTKNIQYF. The CDR3 DNA reads as TGTGCCAGTAGTTTATCGGACGGGGGAACCAAAAACATTCAGTACTTC. This sequence joins TRBV19 and TRBJ2-4; D might be TRBD2 (6 bases). The CDR3 consists of 16 residues. V was shortened by 5 bases and J by 2 bases, with 16 bases between the two germline ends. Germline V gene data show CDR1 as LNHDA and CDR2 as SQIVND (reference sequence).

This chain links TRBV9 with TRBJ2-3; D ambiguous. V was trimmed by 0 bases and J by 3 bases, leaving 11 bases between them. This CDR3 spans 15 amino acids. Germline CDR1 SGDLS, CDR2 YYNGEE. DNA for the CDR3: TGTGCCAGCAGCGTAGAGGGCAAACGGACAGATACGCAGTATTTT. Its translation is CASSVEGKRTDTQYF.

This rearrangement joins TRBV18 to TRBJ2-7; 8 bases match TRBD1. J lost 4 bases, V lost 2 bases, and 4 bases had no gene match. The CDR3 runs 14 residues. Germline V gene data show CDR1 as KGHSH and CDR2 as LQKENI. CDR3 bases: TGTGCCAGCTCACCAGGTCAGGGGGCGTACGAGCAGTACTTC. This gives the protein CASSPGQGAYEQYF.

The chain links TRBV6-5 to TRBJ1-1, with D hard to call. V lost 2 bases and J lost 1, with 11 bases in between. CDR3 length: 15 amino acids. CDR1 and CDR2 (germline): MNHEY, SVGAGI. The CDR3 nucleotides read TGTGCCAGCAGTTACGGCGTAGCTGGGAACACTGAAGCTTTCTTT. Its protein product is CASSYGVAGNTEAFF.

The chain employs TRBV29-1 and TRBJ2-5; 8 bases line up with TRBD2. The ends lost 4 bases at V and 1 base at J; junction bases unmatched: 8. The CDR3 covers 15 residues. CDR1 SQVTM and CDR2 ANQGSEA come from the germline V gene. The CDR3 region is CSVVMAGGFQETQYF. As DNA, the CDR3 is TGCAGCGTTGTAATGGCGGGGGGTTTCCAAGAGACCCAGTACTTC. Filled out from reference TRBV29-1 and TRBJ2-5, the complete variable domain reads SAVISQKPSRDICQRGTSLTIQCQVDSQVTMMFWYRQQPGQSLTLIATANQGSEATYESGFVIDKFPISRPNLTFSTLTVSNMSPEDSSIYLCSVVMAGGFQETQYFGPGTRLLVL.

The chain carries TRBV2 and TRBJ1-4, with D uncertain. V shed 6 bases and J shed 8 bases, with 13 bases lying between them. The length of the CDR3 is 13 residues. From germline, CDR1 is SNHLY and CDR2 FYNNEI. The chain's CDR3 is CASRESFGEKLFF. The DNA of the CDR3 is TGTGCCAGCAGAGAGAGTTTCGGAGAAAAACTGTTTTTT.

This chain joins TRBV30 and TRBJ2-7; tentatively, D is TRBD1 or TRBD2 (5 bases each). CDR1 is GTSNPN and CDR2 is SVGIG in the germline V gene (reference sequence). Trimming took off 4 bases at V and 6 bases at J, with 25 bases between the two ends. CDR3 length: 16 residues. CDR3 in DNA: TGTGCCTGGACGCCACTAGGGACGGGGATAAATTCCGAGCAGTACTTC. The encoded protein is CAWTPLGTGINSEQYF.

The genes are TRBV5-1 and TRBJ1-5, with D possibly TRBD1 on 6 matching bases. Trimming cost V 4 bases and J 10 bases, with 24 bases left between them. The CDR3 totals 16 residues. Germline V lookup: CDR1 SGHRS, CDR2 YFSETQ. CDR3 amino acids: CASSPGVGGMKIPQHF. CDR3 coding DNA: TGCGCCAGCAGCCCAGGGGTAGGAGGTATGAAAATACCCCAGCATTTT. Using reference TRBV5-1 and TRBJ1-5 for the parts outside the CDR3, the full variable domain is KAGVTQTPRYLIKTRGQQVTLSCSPISGHRSVSWYQQTPGQGLQFLFEYFSETQRNKGNFPGRFSGRQFSNSRSEMNVSTLELGDSALYLCASSPGVGGMKIPQHFGDGTRLSIL.

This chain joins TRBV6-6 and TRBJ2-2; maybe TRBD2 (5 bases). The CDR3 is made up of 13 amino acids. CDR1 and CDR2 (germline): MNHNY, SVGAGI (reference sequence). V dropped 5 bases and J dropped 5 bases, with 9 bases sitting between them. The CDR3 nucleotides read TGTGCCAGCAGTCTCCCGGGGACCGGGGAGCTGTTTTTT. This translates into CASSLPGTGELFF.